The TCR beta chain described here comes from a study of T cell responses to AZD1222 COVID-19 vaccine. V dropped 2 bases and J dropped 4; count of bases not matched to a gene: 6. The germline gives CDR1 KGHDR, CDR2 SFDVKD. The CDR3 contains 17 residues. Using immunoSEQ multiplex PCR, the repertoire was profiled, and TCRdb retains in-frame clones only, with some absent. The data show over 150,000 clones, almost 90% seen once. This sequence originates from an adult in good health. This sequence joins TRBV24-1 and TRBJ2-1; 11 positions match TRBD2. The sequences come from peripheral blood, collected on day 0 of AZD1222 vaccination. The CDR3 DNA reads TGTGCCACCAGTGATTCCCTAGCGGGAGGAAAGTACAATGAGCAGTTCTTC. Translated, it gives CATSDSLAGGKYNEQFF.